The T cell receptor (beta chain) described here comes from a study of T cell responses to AZD1222 COVID-19 vaccine. Comments on this clone: Its antigen is still unknown.

The table came from immunoSEQ multiplex PCR; TCRdb's copy has only in-frame clones and leaves some out. This table holds under 120,000 clones, 70% to 90% found once. Study findings and constraints: CD4 TCRs associated with vaccination spanned spike, dominating at 160-218 and 743-854. Repertoire collection took place solely once the T cell response had peaked.

The material was peripheral blood, obtained 28 days after the second AZD1222 dose. This clonotype was obtained from an adult who received the AZD1222 COVID-19 vaccine.

CDR3 coding DNA: TGTGCCACCGGGCCGCGGCCAGGGGACACAGATACGCAGTATTTT. It specifies CATGPRPGDTDTQYF. This chain joins TRBV24-1 and TRBJ2-3, with a weak D call TRBD1 (6 bases). Trimming stripped 9 bases from V and 2 bases from J, with 17 bases between. This CDR3 has 15 amino acids. From germline, CDR1 is KGHDR and CDR2 SFDVKD.